These 6 T cell receptor beta chains were all obtained from the same sample, sequenced in a study of Ad26.COV2.S vaccination and SARS-CoV-2 variants. Profiled with immunoSEQ multiplex PCR; TCRdb holds only in-frame clones, not every one. This table has some 190,000 clones, 70% to 90% appearing once. The starting material was peripheral blood, obtained after recovery from COVID-19. These TCRs come from a human donor who had recovered from COVID-19.

The chain employs TRBV6-2 or TRBV6-3 and TRBJ1-1; TRBD1 agrees at 8 bases. The length of the CDR3 is 18 residues. Germline loops: CDR1 MNHEY, CDR2 SVGEGT. With 0 bases clipped from V and 0 bases from J, the junction kept 9 bases outside the gene matches. The CDR3 DNA follows: TGTGCCAGCAGTTACTCGACCAGGGGGCGCGGGCTGAACACTGAAGCTTTCTTT. This codes for CASSYSTRGRGLNTEAFF.

The V gene is TRBV4-1, the J gene TRBJ2-7; D ambiguous. Germline V gene lookup returns CDR1 MGHRA and CDR2 YSYEKL. This CDR3 has 17 residues. Between the trimmed V and J ends, which lost 0 bases and 1 base, there was a span of 16 bases. Here the CDR3 reads CASSQDTRGLSSYEQYF. The CDR3 region has the DNA TGCGCCAGCAGCCAAGATACGAGAGGTCTGTCTTCCTACGAGCAGTACTTC.

This clone was found once. The rearrangement links TRBV5-8 to TRBJ2-3; the match to TRBD2 covers 9 bases. Trimming at V came to 4 bases and at J to 6 bases, leaving 9 bases not matched to a gene. CDR3 length: 15 residues. Per the germline V gene, CDR1 is SGHTS and CDR2 is YDEGEE. The CDR3 nucleotides read TGTGCCAGCAGCCTTTTAGCGGGAGATATGGATACGCAGTATTTT. It encodes CASSLLAGDMDTQYF.

V usage is TRBV25-1 and J usage is TRBJ1-1; the D gene is possibly TRBD1 (6 bases). CDR1 and CDR2 (germline): MGHDK, SYGVNS. The germline V and J ends were trimmed by 6 bases and 1 base, with 24 bases remaining between them. There are 18 residues in the CDR3. CDR3 residues: CASRVTRGLGLRNTEAFF. The CDR3 region has the DNA TGTGCCAGCAGGGTTACTCGGGGGCTCGGTCTTAGGAACACTGAAGCTTTCTTT.

V gene TRBV27 combines with J gene TRBJ2-7, with D maybe TRBD1 (5 bases). Germline loops: CDR1 MNHEY, CDR2 SMNVEV (reference sequence). This CDR3 contains 15 residues. Trimming removed 5 bases at V and 2 bases at J, with 16 bases between. CDR3 DNA: TGTGCCAGCAGTCCTTCAACAGAAGGGGCCTACGAGCAGTACTTC. It translates to CASSPSTEGAYEQYF.

The V gene is TRBV6-1, the J gene TRBJ2-1, with D perhaps matching TRBD1 or TRBD2 (6 bases each). This CDR3 region has 13 residues. Germline CDR1 MNHNS, CDR2 SASEGT. Trimming cost V 1 base and J 15 bases, with 16 bases left between them. The CDR3 DNA is TGTGCCAGCAGTGAAGATGGGGGGCGACGTCTGTTCTTC. Translation: CASSEDGGRRLFF.